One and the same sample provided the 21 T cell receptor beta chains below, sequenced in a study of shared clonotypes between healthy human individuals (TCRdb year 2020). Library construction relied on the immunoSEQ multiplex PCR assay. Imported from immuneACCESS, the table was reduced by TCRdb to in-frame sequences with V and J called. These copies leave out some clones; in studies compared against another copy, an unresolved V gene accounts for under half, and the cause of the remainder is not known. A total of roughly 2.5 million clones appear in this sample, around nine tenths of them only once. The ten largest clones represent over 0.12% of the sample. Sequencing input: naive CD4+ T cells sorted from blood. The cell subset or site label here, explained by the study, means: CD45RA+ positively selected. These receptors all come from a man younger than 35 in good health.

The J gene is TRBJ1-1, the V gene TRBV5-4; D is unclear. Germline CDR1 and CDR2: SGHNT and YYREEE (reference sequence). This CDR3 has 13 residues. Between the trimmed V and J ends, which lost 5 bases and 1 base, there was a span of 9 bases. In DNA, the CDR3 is TGTGCCAGCAGTAAGTTACAGAACACTGAAGCTTTCTTT. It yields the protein CASSKLQNTEAFF.

CDR3 sequence: CASSFRPTGWDEKLFF. The CDR3 region has the DNA TGTGCCAGCAGCTTCCGTCCGACAGGGTGGGATGAAAAACTGTTTTTT. This chain links TRBV11-2 with TRBJ1-4; 7 nucleotides line up with TRBD1. The CDR3 has 16 amino acids. Germline CDR1 reads SGHAT; CDR2 reads FQNNGV. V was pared by 3 bases and J by 6 bases, with 10 bases of the junction left unmatched. Looking up the rest from reference TRBV11-2 and TRBJ1-4 gives the full variable domain: EAGVAQSPRYKIIEKRQSVAFWCNPISGHATLYWYQQILGQGPKLLIQFQNNGVVDDSQLPKDRFSAERLKGVDSTLKIQPAKLEDSAVYLCASSFRPTGWDEKLFFGSGTQLSVL.

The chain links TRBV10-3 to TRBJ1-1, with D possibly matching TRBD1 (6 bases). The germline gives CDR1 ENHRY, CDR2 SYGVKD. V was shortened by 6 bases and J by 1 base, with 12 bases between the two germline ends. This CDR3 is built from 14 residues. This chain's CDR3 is CAIRWGAENTEAFF. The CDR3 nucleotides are TGTGCCATCAGATGGGGGGCAGAGAACACTGAAGCTTTCTTT.

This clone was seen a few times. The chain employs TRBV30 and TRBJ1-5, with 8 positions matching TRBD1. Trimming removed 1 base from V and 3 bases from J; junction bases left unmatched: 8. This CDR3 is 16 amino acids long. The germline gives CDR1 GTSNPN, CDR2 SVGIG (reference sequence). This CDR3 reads CAWSGRTGKINQPQHF. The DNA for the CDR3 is TGTGCCTGGAGTGGGCGGACAGGGAAGATCAATCAGCCCCAGCATTTT.

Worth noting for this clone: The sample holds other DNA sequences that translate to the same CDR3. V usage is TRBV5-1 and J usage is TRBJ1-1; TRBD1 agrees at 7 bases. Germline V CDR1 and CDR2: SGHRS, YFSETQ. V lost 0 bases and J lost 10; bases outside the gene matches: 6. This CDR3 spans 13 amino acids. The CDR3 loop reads CASSLEEGARAFF. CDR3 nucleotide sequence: TGCGCCAGCAGCTTGGAAGAGGGGGCTCGAGCTTTCTTT.

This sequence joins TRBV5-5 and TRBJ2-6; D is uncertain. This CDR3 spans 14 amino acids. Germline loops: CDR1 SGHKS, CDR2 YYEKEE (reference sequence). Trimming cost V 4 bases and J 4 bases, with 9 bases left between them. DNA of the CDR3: TGTGCCAGCAGCGAGCAGGCCGGGGCCAACGTCCTGACTTTC. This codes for CASSEQAGANVLTF.

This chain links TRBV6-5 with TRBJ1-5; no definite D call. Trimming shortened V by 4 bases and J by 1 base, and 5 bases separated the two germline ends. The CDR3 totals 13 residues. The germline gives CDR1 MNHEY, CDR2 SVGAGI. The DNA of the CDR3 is TGTGCCAGCAGTTCGGCGAGCAATCAGCCCCAGCATTTT. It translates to CASSSASNQPQHF.

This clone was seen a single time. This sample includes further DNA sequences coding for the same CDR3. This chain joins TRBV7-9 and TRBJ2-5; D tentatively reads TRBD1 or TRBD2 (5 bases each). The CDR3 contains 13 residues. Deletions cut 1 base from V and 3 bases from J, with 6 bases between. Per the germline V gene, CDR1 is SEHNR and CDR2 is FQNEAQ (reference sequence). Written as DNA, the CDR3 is TGTGCCAGCAGCTTAGGAGGGGAAGAGACCCAGTACTTC. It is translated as CASSLGGEETQYF.

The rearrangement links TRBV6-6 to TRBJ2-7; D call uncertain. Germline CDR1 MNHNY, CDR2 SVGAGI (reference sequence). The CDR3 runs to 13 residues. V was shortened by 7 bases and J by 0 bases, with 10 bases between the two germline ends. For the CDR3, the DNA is TGTGCCAGCAAGAAGGCGAGCTCCTACGAGCAGTACTTC. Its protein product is CASKKASSYEQYF.

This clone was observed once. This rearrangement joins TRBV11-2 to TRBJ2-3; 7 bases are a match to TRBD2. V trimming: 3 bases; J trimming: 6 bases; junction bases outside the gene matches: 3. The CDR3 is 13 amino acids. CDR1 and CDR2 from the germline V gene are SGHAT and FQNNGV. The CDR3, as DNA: TGTGCCAGCAGCTTCCTCGGGGGGGATACGCAGTATTTT. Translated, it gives CASSFLGGDTQYF.

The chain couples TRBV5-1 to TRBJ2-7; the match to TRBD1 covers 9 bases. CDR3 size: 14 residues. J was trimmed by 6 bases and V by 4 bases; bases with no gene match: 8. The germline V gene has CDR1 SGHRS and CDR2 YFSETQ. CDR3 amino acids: CASSPGDRAGEQYF. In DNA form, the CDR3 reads TGCGCCAGCAGCCCCGGGGACAGGGCAGGCGAGCAGTACTTC. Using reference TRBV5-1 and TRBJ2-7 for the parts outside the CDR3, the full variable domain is KAGVTQTPRYLIKTRGQQVTLSCSPISGHRSVSWYQQTPGQGLQFLFEYFSETQRNKGNFPGRFSGRQFSNSRSEMNVSTLELGDSALYLCASSPGDRAGEQYFGPGTRLTVT.

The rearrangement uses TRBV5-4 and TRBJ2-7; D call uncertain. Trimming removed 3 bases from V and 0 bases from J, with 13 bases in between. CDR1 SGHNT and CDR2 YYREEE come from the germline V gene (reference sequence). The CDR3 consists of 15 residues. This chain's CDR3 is CASSYRPLSSYEQYF. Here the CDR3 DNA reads TGTGCCAGCAGCTATAGACCTTTGAGCTCCTACGAGCAGTACTTC.

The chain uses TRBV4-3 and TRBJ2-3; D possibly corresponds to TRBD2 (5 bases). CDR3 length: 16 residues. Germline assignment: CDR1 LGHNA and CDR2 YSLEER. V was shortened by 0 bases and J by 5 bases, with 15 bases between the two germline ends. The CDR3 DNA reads TGCGCCAGCAGCCAAGATAATAGGGCCCGGGGAGATACGCAGTATTTT. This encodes CASSQDNRARGDTQYF.

CDR3 region: CASSLGRGGGADTQYF. CDR3 bases: TGTGCCAGCAGCCTGGGCCGAGGCGGAGGAGCAGATACGCAGTATTTT. The chain has TRBV7-2 and TRBJ2-3; a possible D gene is TRBD2 (5 bases). V lost 5 bases and J 4 bases, leaving 19 bases between the germline ends. The length of the CDR3 is 16 residues. The germline CDR1 and CDR2 sequences are SGHTA and FQGNSA.

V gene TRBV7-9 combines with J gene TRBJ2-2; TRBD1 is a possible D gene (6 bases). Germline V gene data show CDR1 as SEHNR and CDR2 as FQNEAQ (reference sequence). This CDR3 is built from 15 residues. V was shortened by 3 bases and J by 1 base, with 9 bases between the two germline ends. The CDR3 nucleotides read TGTGCCAGCAGCTTTCACAGGGAGAACACCGGGGAGCTGTTTTTT. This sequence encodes CASSFHRENTGELFF.

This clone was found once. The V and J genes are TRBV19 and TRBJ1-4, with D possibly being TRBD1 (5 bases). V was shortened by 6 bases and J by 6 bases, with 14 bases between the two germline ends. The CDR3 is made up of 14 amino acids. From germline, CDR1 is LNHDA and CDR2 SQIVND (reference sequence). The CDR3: CASRGRGGDEKLFF. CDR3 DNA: TGTGCCAGTAGGGGCCGGGGAGGGGATGAAAAACTGTTTTTT.

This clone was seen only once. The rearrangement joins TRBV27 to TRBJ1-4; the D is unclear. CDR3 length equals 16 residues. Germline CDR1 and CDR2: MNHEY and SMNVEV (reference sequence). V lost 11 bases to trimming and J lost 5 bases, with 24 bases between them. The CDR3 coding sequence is TGTGCCGACCGTCCTTCGCCTCCTTTCCTAAATGAAAAACTGTTTTTT. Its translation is CADRPSPPFLNEKLFF.

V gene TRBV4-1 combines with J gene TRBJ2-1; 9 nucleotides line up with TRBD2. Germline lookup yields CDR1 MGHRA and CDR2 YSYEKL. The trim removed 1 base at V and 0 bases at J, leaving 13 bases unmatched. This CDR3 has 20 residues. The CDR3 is CASSQVVVAGVIGSYNEQFF. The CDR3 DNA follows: TGCGCCAGCAGCCAAGTCGTGGTAGCGGGGGTGATCGGCTCCTACAATGAGCAGTTCTTC.

Here the CDR3 reads CASSPPSLTEQYF. The CDR3 DNA sequence: TGTGCCAGCAGTCCACCGTCTCTAACGGAGCAGTACTTC. The chain has TRBV9 and TRBJ2-7; unclear D gene. The V and J ends lost 5 bases and 7 bases respectively, with 16 bases between them. Germline V CDR1 and CDR2: SGDLS, YYNGEE. The CDR3 is 13 residues long.

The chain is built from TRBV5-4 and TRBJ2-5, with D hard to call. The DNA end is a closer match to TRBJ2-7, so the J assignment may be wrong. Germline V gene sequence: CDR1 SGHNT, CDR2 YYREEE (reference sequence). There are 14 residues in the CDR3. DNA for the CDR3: TGTGCCAGCAGCTTGGGACACGGTATCGACGAGCAGTACTTC. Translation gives CASSLGHGIDEQYF.

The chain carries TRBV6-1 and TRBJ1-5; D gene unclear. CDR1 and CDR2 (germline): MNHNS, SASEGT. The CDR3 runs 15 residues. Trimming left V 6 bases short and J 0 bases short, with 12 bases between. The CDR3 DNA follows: TGTGCCAGCAGGACACAGTGGTCTAGCAATCAGCCCCAGCATTTT. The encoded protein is CASRTQWSSNQPQHF.